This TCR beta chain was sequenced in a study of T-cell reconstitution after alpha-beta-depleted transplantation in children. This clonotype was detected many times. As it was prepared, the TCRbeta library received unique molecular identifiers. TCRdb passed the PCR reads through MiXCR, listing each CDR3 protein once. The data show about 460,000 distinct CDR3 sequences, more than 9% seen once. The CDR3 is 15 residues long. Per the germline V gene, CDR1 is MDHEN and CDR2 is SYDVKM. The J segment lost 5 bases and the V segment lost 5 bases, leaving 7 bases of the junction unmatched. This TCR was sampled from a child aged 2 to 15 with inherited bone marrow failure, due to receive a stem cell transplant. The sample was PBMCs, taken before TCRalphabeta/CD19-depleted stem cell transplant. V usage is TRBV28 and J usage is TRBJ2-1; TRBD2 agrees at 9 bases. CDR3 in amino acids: CASSPVAGVHNEQFF. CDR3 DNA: TGTGCCAGCAGTCCCGTAGCGGGAGTCCACAATGAGCAGTTCTTC.